This T cell receptor beta chain was retrieved from a study of T cells in Graves' hyperthyroidism and ophthalmopathy (dated by TCRdb to between 2017 and 2020). Study-wide context: Peripheral blood was collected at initial diagnosis, before any treatment. To identify distinguishing TCR V-J signatures, a discovery cohort of about a hundred patients was used, comprising some 43 with Graves' ophthalmopathy and roughly 60 with stable Graves' hyperthyroidism. Prospective prediction of ophthalmopathy was tested in an independent validation cohort of 18 to 20 hyperthyroidism patients and some 17 patients who later progressed to ophthalmopathy. The roughly 90 discovery patients were divided at random into training and test sets in a 7:3 ratio. In addition, the study compared T-cell repertoires in thyroid tissue and in blood from roughly six Graves' hyperthyroidism patients. Following sampling, methimazole starting at 30 mg daily was given to hyperthyroidism patients, and high-dose intravenous methylprednisolone was given to ophthalmopathy patients. The paper reports TCR Vbeta CDR3 sequencing of some 140 peripheral blood samples: over 40 ophthalmopathy, 75 to 80 hyperthyroidism and around 17 progressor patients. Points the paper makes about the study in general: A model built on a 13 V-J signature distinguished ophthalmopathy from stable hyperthyroidism, reaching 85% to 90% sensitivity and 81.08% specificity in cross-validation and 80%/75% in testing. Most expanded thyroid clonotypes (frequency above 0.001) were also detected in blood, a finding suggesting that blood repertoires may reflect thyroid immune responses. During validation, the model predicted progression to ophthalmopathy a median of about 6.5 months ahead of onset, with roughly 65% sensitivity and about 72% specificity. Sample size was not statistically predetermined, and investigators were not blinded to group allocation.

The TCR beta CDR3 regions were amplified from the RNA transcripts. A first-round RT-PCR of the TCR CDR3 used the HTBI primer set with the Qiagen OneStep RT-PCR kit. Libraries were constructed in a second round of multiplex PCR, after which size selection and purification were performed. Paired-end sequencing of the libraries was performed with 100 bp reads on an Illumina HiSeq2000. Per the authors' processing: SOAPnuke was used to process the raw data, throwing out any read that contained adapters or uncalled bases, had a mean Phred below 15, or lacked an exact constant-primer or identifier match. High-quality paired reads were merged using COPE v1.2.5, and each unique nucleotide sequence was defined as a clonotype. Clonotypes were aligned to IMGT TRBV, TRBD and TRBJ reference segments using MiTCR v1.1. Only V-J combinations with frequency above 0.0001, covering about 99% of repertoires, were analysed. The TCS score was defined as F50 (clonal expansion) divided by E x V (chaos), with BLOSUM62-based TCRdist calculated between CDR3 peptides within each V-J. Welch's t-statistics and random forest reduced several hundred V-J features to 13, which were used in a naive Bayes classifier (R e1071). The public reads were quality trimmed at Q25 with fastp and then assembled into clones with MiXCR by TCRdb, keeping productive beta chains. Each record represents a unique CDR3 protein, reported with the most common genes and DNA among its rows. Clone size and V and J calls follow TCRdb, not the original study. This sample comprises roughly 280,000 distinct CDR3 sequences, 20% to 25% of them detected only once. The ten most abundant clones make up about 60% of the sample.

Ophthalmopathy patients had moderately to severely active disease, Clinical Activity Score of at least 3, NOSPECS grade of at least 4, and duration under 3 months. Patients with uncontrolled infections, other autoimmune diseases, pregnancy or lactation were excluded. Diagnoses were established on the basis of clinical symptoms, serum thyroxine and TRAb, thyroid ultrasound, and orbital computed tomography. Ficoll-Paque density gradient centrifugation was used to isolate PBMCs from approximately 11 ml of fresh peripheral blood. Total RNA was extracted with Trizol reagent, and quality was checked on an Agilent 2100 Bioanalyzer. On this clonotype: Its antigen is not yet known. Per-base quality was not reported, and no clone a single base away is much larger than it.

Trimming takes 0 bases off V and 7 bases off J; junction bases not matched to a gene: 6. Measured from the cysteine to the phenylalanine, the CDR3 is 14 residues long. The kept DNA is CDR3 alone, 42 bases in frame from the first base. Taken from the germline V gene (reference sequence), the CDR1 and CDR2 loops are LGHDT and YNNKEL. The specimen was blood. The chain employs TRBV3-1 and TRBJ2-7; 7 bases in between match TRBD2. This clonotype originated in a man aged 25 to 40 with Graves' ophthalmopathy. The CDR3 is CASSQESGGREQYF. The nucleotide sequence reads as follows: TGTGCCAGCAGCCAAGAATCTGGCGGGAGAGAGCAGTACTTC.